The present T cell receptor (beta chain) was sequenced within a study of T cell repertoires in cytomegalovirus infection (dated by TCRdb to the late 2010s). Regarding the complete study: Peptide stimulations targeted recently identified HLA-C-restricted CMV epitopes, whose presentation resists viral immunomodulation, together with well-studied HLA-B-restricted epitopes. Donor HLA type was relevant to the analysis, as public TCR beta signatures indicated carriage of CMV infection together with the matching HLA type. Overall study results and their limits: Cumulative frequency of public TCR beta family members discriminated carriers of CMV infection plus the relevant HLA type in this cohort and an independent roughly 320-donor cohort. The ex vivo response was dominated by HLA-C-restricted CMV-specific TCR beta clonotypes, which also provided the single most frequent clonotype in two of eight donors.

The sample holds one count of this clonotype. Its binding antigen is unknown. No qualities accompany the bases; no much larger clone lies one base away. One read alone is a weak basis. CDR1 and CDR2 (MNHEY, SMNVEV) derive from the germline V gene (reference sequence). The trim is 3 bases for V and 3 bases for J, with a gap of 14 bases between the germline ends. Counted from cysteine to phenylalanine, this CDR3 has 16 amino acids. Of the read, only the CDR3 DNA is kept; its 48 bases are in frame from base 1. The treatment or condition tag for this specimen amounts to: in vitro stimulation with specific CMV peptide epitopes to enrich CMV-specific T cells. The reads were generated on an Illumina HiSeq 1500. The raw public reads went through TCRdb reprocessing: fastp at Q25, MiXCR clone calling, in-frame beta chains kept. Duplicate CDR3 protein sequences are folded into a single record with the most common DNA and genes. The sample includes some 130,000 distinct CDR3 sequences, with more than 25% observed a single time. The ten biggest clones cover around 50% of the sample.

Here the sequenced sample was CD8+ T cells from cultured PBMCs, taken from culture after CMV antigen stimulation. The clonotype originates from a human donor in good health (CMV status not recorded). Some clones in this sample may be carry-over from other donors' samples. The V and J segments used are TRBV27 and TRBJ2-2; D gene: possibly TRBD1, on 7 matching bases. The CDR3 reads CASSFLGRGDTGELFF. The sequenced DNA: TGTGCCAGCAGTTTCTTAGGCAGGGGGGACACCGGGGAGCTGTTTTTT.